The clone carrying this T cell receptor (beta chain) was picked up a small number of times. This sample was included in a study of T cells in Graves' hyperthyroidism and ophthalmopathy. This CDR3 spans 15 amino acids. The germline V gene encodes CDR1 LNHDA and CDR2 SQIVND (reference sequence). With 3 bases removed from V and 5 bases from J, the gap between germline ends came to 17 bases. Among the patients, aged 18 to 65, hyperthyroidism was newly diagnosed and had lasted under 2 months. There were TCR beta CDR3 regions amplified from RNA transcripts. An initial round of RT-PCR targeting the TCR CDR3 relied on the HTBI primer set. TCRdb re-derived calls from the multiplex PCR reads in MiXCR, one entry per CDR3 protein. The data show 250,000 or so distinct CDR3 sequences, roughly 15% seen once.

The chain uses TRBV19 and TRBJ2-7; D not certain. The TCR comes from a woman aged 40 to 50 with Graves' hyperthyroidism that later progressed to Graves' ophthalmopathy. Specimen: blood. CDR3 DNA sequence: TGTGCCAGTAGTATCACTGGCGAAACTATACACGAGCAGTACTTC. Protein sequence: CASSITGETIHEQYF.